Given below is one T cell receptor beta chain in context. The CDR3 length is 11 residues. Per the germline V gene, CDR1 is SGHAT and CDR2 is FQDESV (reference sequence). Trimming took 5 bases from V and 8 from J, leaving 9 bases between them. This sample was included in a study of OX40 agonist ivuxolimab in advanced cancers. On the study more broadly: The patients' treatment was ivuxolimab, an agonistic anti-OX40 (CD134) antibody.

Autoimmune disease history or systemic immunosuppression led to patients being barred. At baseline, cycle 4 day 1, and cycle 7 day 1, blood was sampled. Produced via immunoSEQ multiplex PCR; TCRdb's table is partial and in-frame only. In the table there are approximately 70,000 clones, about 90% of which are singletons. The V call is TRBV11-1, the J call TRBJ1-2; no definite D call. The source of this sequence is an adult with an advanced solid tumor such as melanoma, head and neck, liver or kidney cancer. Sequenced material: CD4+ or CD8+ T cells sorted from blood, taken in a trial of the OX40 agonist ivuxolimab. CDR3: CASSPGEGYTF. DNA for the CDR3: TGTGCCAGCAGCCCCGGGGAGGGCTACACCTTC.